This paragraph covers one T cell receptor beta chain sequence. UMI-labeled 5' RACE TRB cDNA libraries were prepared from the cells. Reanalyzing the 5' RACE reads, TCRdb keeps one entry per CDR3 protein, without DNA. The repertoire table contains several thousand distinct CDR3 sequences. The length of the CDR3 is 12 residues. Germline V lookup: CDR1 SQVTM, CDR2 ANQGSEA. The data originate from a study of CXCR3-negative and CXCR3-positive naive CD8 T cells. The sorter processed each CD8+ T cell subset in triplicate at 300,000 cells apiece. J is TRBJ2-7 and V is TRBV29-1; the D call from TCRdb, TRBD1, cannot be confirmed without DNA. Sequencing was carried out using naive CXCR3- CD8+ T cells from blood. Subset here: CD45RO-CCR7+CD27+CD95- naive CD8+ T cells lacking CXCR3 (TNR3-). The sequence came from a human donor in good health. Some clones in this sample may be carry-over from other donors' samples. CDR3 in amino acids: CSVLGQHYEQYF.